Listed here are 8 T cell receptor beta chains from one sample, sequenced in a study of OX40 agonist ivuxolimab in advanced cancers. Method: immunoSEQ multiplex PCR; TCRdb's copy keeps in-frame clones and lacks some. The data hold about 35,000 clones, with roughly 80% observed a single time. Sequences were derived from CD4+ or CD8+ T cells sorted from blood, sampled in a trial of the OX40 agonist ivuxolimab. These receptors were taken from an adult with an advanced solid tumor such as melanoma, head and neck, liver or kidney cancer.

The V gene is TRBV6-1, the J gene TRBJ2-5; 13 positions match TRBD2. Trimming took 4 bases from V and 4 from J; bases not matched to a gene: 12. CDR1 and CDR2 from the germline V gene are MNHNS and SASEGT. The CDR3 totals 18 residues. The CDR3 sequence: CASSARTSGRGGRETQYF. CDR3 sequence (DNA): TGTGCCAGCAGTGCCCGGACTAGCGGGAGAGGAGGTAGAGAGACCCAGTACTTC.

The chain combines TRBV14 with TRBJ1-4; D unresolved. This CDR3 is built from 15 residues. Per the germline V gene, CDR1 is SGHDN and CDR2 is FVKESK. Trimming stripped 1 base from V and 1 base from J, with 7 bases between. CDR3 in DNA: TGTGCCAGCAGCCAAGGGGGTCTAACTAATGAAAAACTGTTTTTT. Translation: CASSQGGLTNEKLFF. Complete variable domain (other parts from reference TRBV14 and TRBJ1-4): EAGVTQFPSHSVIEKGQTVTLRCDPISGHDNLYWYRRVMGKEIKFLLHFVKESKQDESGMPNNRFLAERTGGTYSTLKVQPAELEDSGVYFCASSQGGLTNEKLFFGSGTQLSVL.

The chain uses TRBV14 and TRBJ2-5; D is uncertain. V lost 0 bases and J 3 bases, leaving 14 bases between the germline ends. Per the germline V gene, CDR1 is SGHDN and CDR2 is FVKESK. CDR3 length: 16 amino acids. CDR3 protein: CASSQDPRYPEETQYF. The CDR3 nucleotides read TGTGCCAGCAGCCAAGATCCCAGGTACCCTGAAGAGACCCAGTACTTC. The full variable domain, rest sourced from reference TRBV14 and TRBJ2-5, is EAGVTQFPSHSVIEKGQTVTLRCDPISGHDNLYWYRRVMGKEIKFLLHFVKESKQDESGMPNNRFLAERTGGTYSTLKVQPAELEDSGVYFCASSQDPRYPEETQYFGPGTRLLVL.

This rearrangement joins TRBV18 to TRBJ2-7; D is ambiguous. This CDR3 comprises 12 residues. V was pared by 8 bases and J by 7 bases, with 15 bases between. The germline V gene has CDR1 KGHSH and CDR2 LQKENI. The CDR3 spells CASPADPSEQYF. The CDR3 bases are TGTGCCAGCCCCGCCGACCCCTCAGAGCAGTACTTC.

This sequence joins TRBV27 and TRBJ2-3; weak D call: TRBD2 (5 bases). The CDR3 is 13 amino acids. Germline V CDR1 and CDR2: MNHEY, SMNVEV (reference sequence). With 7 bases removed from V and 5 bases from J, the gap between germline ends came to 13 bases. The CDR3 loop is CASIPFGEDTQYF. CDR3 in DNA: TGTGCCAGCATACCATTCGGGGAAGATACGCAGTATTTT.

This clone was observed a handful of times. The rearrangement links TRBV28 to TRBJ2-1; TRBD1 is a possible D gene (7 bases). The CDR3 length is 17 residues. Per germline, CDR1 MDHEN and CDR2 SYDVKM. V lost 6 bases, J lost 3 bases, and 21 bases lay in between. CDR3 bases: TGTGCCAGCAGACCCGGGCTAGGCAGGGGGGACTACAATGAGCAGTTCTTC. This sequence encodes CASRPGLGRGDYNEQFF.

The chain has TRBV29-1 and TRBJ2-7; D possibly corresponds to TRBD1 (5 bases). The CDR3 contains 14 residues. The germline V and J ends were trimmed by 5 bases and 2 bases, with 16 bases remaining between them. Germline assignment: CDR1 SQVTM and CDR2 ANQGSEA. CDR3 protein: CSVSSPDTAYEQYF. The CDR3 DNA sequence: TGCAGCGTTTCATCCCCGGACACTGCCTACGAGCAGTACTTC.

The chain is built from TRBV2 and TRBJ1-2, with D uncertain. The CDR3 runs 14 residues. The germline V and J ends were trimmed by 6 bases and 4 bases, with 15 bases remaining between them. Germline lookup yields CDR1 SNHLY and CDR2 FYNNEI. As DNA, the CDR3 is TGTGCCAGCAGAGCTATCTTGGGAACCTATGGCTACACCTTC. The encoded protein is CASRAILGTYGYTF.